The 26 T cell receptor beta chains listed next were all sequenced from one sample in a study of early T cells in non-severe SARS-CoV-2 infection (dated by TCRdb to the early 2020s). The library was produced with 5' RACE. The sequencer listed for this sample is NextSeq 500. The public reads were reprocessed in TCRdb via fastp at Q25 and MiXCR, keeping in-frame beta chains. Records with the same CDR3 protein are collapsed into one entry carrying the most frequent genes and DNA. This sample lists approximately 74,000 distinct CDR3 sequences; 11% to 15% were detected once. 9.5% to 12% of the sample is held by the ten biggest clonotypes. Sequencing was done on a sample of whole blood. These receptors came from an adult who was a healthcare worker with PCR-confirmed SARS-CoV-2 infection or an uninfected control (not recorded which).

This clonotype was observed a handful of times. The chain uses TRBV12-3 or TRBV12-4 and TRBJ2-7; 7 bases are shared with TRBD1. This CDR3 has 13 amino acids. Trimming removed 6 bases from V and 3 bases from J; junction bases left unmatched: 5. CDR3 DNA sequence: TGTGCCAGCAGACCGGGACAGAACTACGAGCAGTACTTC. Translated, it gives CASRPGQNYEQYF.

This clonotype was seen a handful of times. The chain is built from TRBV5-5 and TRBJ2-2; tentative D call: TRBD1 (5 bases). The V end lost 0 bases, the J end lost 5 bases, and 8 bases lay between the germline ends. The CDR3 contains 14 residues. The germline CDR1 and CDR2 sequences are SGHKS and YYEKEE (reference sequence). The CDR3 DNA is TGTGCCAGCAGCTTGGGATCAGGGACCGGGGAGCTGTTTTTT. Its protein is CASSLGSGTGELFF.

This clonotype has just a few counts. The chain joins TRBV15 to TRBJ1-1; D gene unclear. The V gene lost 4 bases and the J gene lost 0 bases, with 6 bases spanning the gap. The CDR3 runs 13 residues. Germline V gene lookup returns CDR1 LNHNV and CDR2 YYDKDF (reference sequence). This CDR3 is CATSTGMNTEAFF. The CDR3 bases are TGTGCCACCAGCACAGGAATGAACACTGAAGCTTTCTTT.

The rearrangement joins TRBV12-3 or TRBV12-4 to TRBJ1-2, with 7 positions matching TRBD1. The V and J ends lost 6 bases and 3 bases, in that order; junction bases with no gene match: 7. The CDR3 extends over 14 amino acids. The CDR3 DNA follows: TGTGCCAGCAGGGGAACAGGGGATCACTATGGCTACACCTTC. This encodes CASRGTGDHYGYTF.

The chain links TRBV5-8 to TRBJ2-1, with 9 bases identical to TRBD1. V shed 6 bases and J 6 bases; nucleotides not matched to a gene: 10. CDR1 and CDR2 (germline): SGHTS, YDEGEE. The CDR3 extends over 15 amino acids. Here the CDR3 reads CASTGRDRVRNEQFF. The CDR3 DNA follows: TGTGCCAGCACCGGCCGGGACAGGGTTCGCAATGAGCAGTTCTTC.

Many counts were recorded for this clonotype. The chain couples TRBV12-3 or TRBV12-4 to TRBJ1-5; D is ambiguous. The CDR3 consists of 13 residues. V was cut by 3 bases and J by 3 bases, with 6 bases left in between. For the CDR3, the DNA is TGTGCCAGCAGTTTTTCCCTCAATCAGCCCCAGCATTTT. Residues: CASSFSLNQPQHF.

The chain carries TRBV9 and TRBJ2-2, with no clear D. The CDR3 is 11 residues long. V was clipped by 2 bases and J by 7 bases, with 3 bases between them. CDR1 is SGDLS, CDR2 YYNGEE, per germline. CDR3 bases: TGTGCCAGCAGCGTCAGCGGGGAGCTGTTTTTT. Residues: CASSVSGELFF.

This clonotype was counted only a few times. The chain has TRBV6-5 and TRBJ2-1; weak D call: TRBD2 (5 bases). Germline V gives CDR1 MNHEY, CDR2 SVGAGI. The V end was cut by 7 bases, the J end by 1 base, with 14 bases between. This CDR3 spans 15 amino acids. The CDR3, as DNA: TGTGCCAGCACCTCACTCGGCGGGTCCTACAATGAGCAGTTCTTC. It is translated as CASTSLGGSYNEQFF.

The gene calls are TRBV20-1 and TRBJ2-3; no firm D call. CDR3 size: 15 residues. V lost 4 bases and J 0 bases, leaving 14 bases between the germline ends. Germline loops: CDR1 DFQATT, CDR2 SNEGSKA (reference sequence). DNA for the CDR3: TGCAGTGCTATTGGCCAGACCGTCAGCACAGATACGCAGTATTTT. Translating gives CSAIGQTVSTDTQYF.

V usage is TRBV3-1 and J usage is TRBJ1-5, with 9 nucleotides matching TRBD1. Trimming removed 5 bases from V and 6 bases from J; junction bases left unmatched: 5. The CDR3 is made up of 14 amino acids. Looked up from germline, CDR1 is LGHDT and CDR2 is YNNKEL (reference sequence). CDR3 region: CASSSQGAVQPQHF. The CDR3 bases are TGTGCCAGCAGCTCACAGGGGGCCGTTCAGCCCCAGCATTTT. The variable domain in full, with the rest retrieved from reference TRBV3-1 and TRBJ1-5, is DTAVSQTPKYLVTQMGNDKSIKCEQNLGHDTMYWYKQDSKKFLKIMFSYNNKELIINETVPNRFSPKSPDKAHLNLHINSLELGDSAVYFCASSSQGAVQPQHFGDGTRLSIL.

The genes are TRBV28 and TRBJ2-5, with 10 positions matching TRBD1. Trimming at V came to 2 bases and at J to 4 bases, leaving 7 bases not matched to a gene. Germline V CDR1 and CDR2: MDHEN, SYDVKM. The length of the CDR3 is 16 residues. CDR3 residues: CASSLKETGGRETQYF. CDR3 sequence (DNA): TGTGCCAGCAGTTTAAAGGAGACAGGGGGCAGAGAGACCCAGTACTTC.

The rearrangement joins TRBV28 to TRBJ2-7; D gene ambiguous. The V and J ends lost 5 bases and 7 bases respectively, with 12 bases between them. Germline V CDR1 and CDR2: MDHEN, SYDVKM. This CDR3 has 12 residues. In DNA form, the CDR3 reads TGTGCCAGCAGTACGACTCTGGGAGAGCAGTACTTC. It yields the protein CASSTTLGEQYF.

The chain employs TRBV11-2 and TRBJ2-4; a weak D match, TRBD2 (5 bases). V was pared by 7 bases and J by 8 bases, with 15 bases between. The CDR3 runs to 13 residues. Germline V gene data show CDR1 as SGHAT and CDR2 as FQNNGV. The CDR3 loop is CASNRGGRDIQYF. The CDR3 DNA reads TGTGCCAGCAACCGCGGAGGTAGAGACATTCAGTACTTC.

The rearrangement links TRBV3-1 to TRBJ1-1; 8 nucleotides line up with TRBD1. CDR1 and CDR2 (germline): LGHDT, YNNKEL (reference sequence). The CDR3 has 15 residues. The V and J ends lost 1 base and 1 base, in that order; junction bases with no gene match: 2. The CDR3 nucleotides read TGTGCCAGCAGCCAAGGGACAGGGCAGAACACTGAAGCTTTCTTT. It is translated as CASSQGTGQNTEAFF.

This clonotype was counted between two and nine times. The V and J genes are TRBV29-1 and TRBJ1-2; TRBD1 matches at 7 bases. The V gene end was trimmed by 3 bases and the J gene end by 0 bases; junction bases not matched to a gene: 4. Germline V gives CDR1 SQVTM, CDR2 ANQGSEA. The CDR3 runs 14 residues. CDR3 loop: CSVEGTATNYGYTF. The CDR3, as DNA: TGCAGCGTTGAGGGGACAGCGACTAACTATGGCTACACCTTC.

V and J are TRBV2 and TRBJ1-1; D perhaps matches TRBD1 (5 bases). CDR1 and CDR2 from the germline V gene are SNHLY and FYNNEI. V was cut by 2 bases and J by 11 bases, with 9 bases left in between. CDR3 length: 11 residues. CDR3 bases: TGTGCCAGCAGTGAAACGGGGCGGGCTTTCTTT. The encoded protein is CASSETGRAFF.

The V and J genes are TRBV5-1 and TRBJ2-3, with D unclear. Germline CDR1 SGHRS, CDR2 YFSETQ. V gave up 1 base and J gave up 3 bases, with 6 bases separating them. The CDR3 is 13 amino acids. In DNA, the CDR3 is TGCGCCAGCAGCTTGCAAAGGACAGATACGCAGTATTTT. Protein: CASSLQRTDTQYF.

The genes are TRBV7-9 and TRBJ2-1; possibly TRBD1 or TRBD2 for D (6 bases each). The V gene lost 3 bases and the J gene lost 5 bases, with 17 bases spanning the gap. The CDR3 is made up of 16 amino acids. The V gene's germline CDR1 is SEHNR and CDR2 FQNEAQ (reference sequence). DNA of the CDR3: TGTGCCAGCAGCTTGAGAGGGGGGAAAGGTCACAATGAGCAGTTCTTC. Its translation is CASSLRGGKGHNEQFF.

V gene TRBV6-1 combines with J gene TRBJ2-7; D is ambiguous. CDR3 length: 11 residues. Per the germline V gene, CDR1 is MNHNS and CDR2 is SASEGT. The V end was cut by 1 base, the J end by 5 bases, with 3 bases between. In nucleotides, the CDR3 is TGTGCCAGCAGTGAAGTTGACGAGCAGTACTTC. Encoded protein: CASSEVDEQYF.

This clonotype came up many times. The chain is built from TRBV7-2 and TRBJ2-3, with D uncertain. CDR3 size: 14 residues. V was pared by 11 bases and J by 0 bases, with 15 bases between. The germline V gene has CDR1 SGHTA and CDR2 FQGNSA. CDR3 bases: TGTGCCGCTCCTTCCGGGTTAAGCACAGATACGCAGTATTTT. Protein sequence: CAAPSGLSTDTQYF.

This clonotype was counted at least ten times. V and J are TRBV12-3 or TRBV12-4 and TRBJ1-1; 10 nucleotides match TRBD1. This CDR3 is 14 amino acids long. With V trimmed by 5 bases and J by 1 base, 1 base remained unmatched. The CDR3, as DNA: TGTGCCAGCAGTGGGGACAGGGGGAACACTGAAGCTTTCTTT. It translates to CASSGDRGNTEAFF.

The sample holds a few counts of this clonotype. The CDR3 region is CASRRRDEMILTF. The CDR3 DNA reads TGTGCCAGCAGACGCCGGGACGAAATGATCCTGACTTTC. V gene TRBV7-8 combines with J gene TRBJ2-6, with D perhaps matching TRBD1 or TRBD2 (5 bases each). Per the germline V gene, CDR1 is SGHVS and CDR2 is FQNEAQ. CDR3 size: 13 residues. Trimming shortened V by 6 bases and J by 14 bases, and 17 bases separated the two germline ends.

This clonotype has at least ten counts. The V gene is TRBV20-1, the J gene TRBJ2-7; 7 positions match TRBD1. CDR1 is DFQATT and CDR2 is SNEGSKA in the germline V gene (reference sequence). The CDR3 loop spans 11 amino acids. After removal of 4 bases from V and 4 bases from J, the junction contained 1 base not matched to a gene. The CDR3 region has the DNA TGCAGTGCTACCAGGGGGTACGAGCAGTACTTC. It codes for CSATRGYEQYF.

Only a few counts were recorded for this clonotype. J is TRBJ1-6 and V is TRBV28; D is unresolved. The V gene lost 7 bases and the J gene lost 1 base, with 14 bases spanning the gap. Germline CDR1 and CDR2: MDHEN and SYDVKM. The CDR3 has 16 residues. The CDR3 loop is CASTTTPGSYNSPLHF. In nucleotides, the CDR3 is TGTGCCAGCACCACGACCCCCGGTTCCTATAATTCACCCCTCCACTTT.

This clonotype was seen a few times. This chain links TRBV29-1 with TRBJ2-3, with TRBD2 identical over 16 bases. The CDR3 contains 15 residues. Germline CDR1 is SQVTM and CDR2 is ANQGSEA. V was pared by 6 bases and J by 6 bases, with 6 bases of the junction left unmatched. This CDR3 reads CSVGLAGGPMDTQYF. The CDR3 nucleotides are TGCAGCGTGGGACTAGCGGGGGGGCCCATGGATACGCAGTATTTT.

V gene TRBV9 combines with J gene TRBJ2-3, with 14 nucleotides matching TRBD2. J gave up 6 bases and V 4 bases, and 7 bases lay outside the gene matches. There are 16 residues in the CDR3. Germline assignment: CDR1 SGDLS and CDR2 YYNGEE. This chain's CDR3 is CASSPRLAGGEDTQYF. The CDR3 DNA reads as TGTGCCAGCAGCCCCCGACTAGCGGGGGGGGAGGATACGCAGTATTTT.